A single sample is the source of the 25 T cell receptor beta chains below, sequenced in a study of T-cell memory formation after mild COVID-19. TCRdb reanalysed the 5' RACE reads using MiXCR and keeps one entry per CDR3 protein. The repertoire holds 30,000 to 45,000 distinct CDR3 sequences, roughly an eighth seen once, with 25% to 35% in the top ten. The sample comprised PBMCs or a T cell subset sorted from them (not recorded which). These receptors all come from a man aged 18-30 years who had mild COVID-19 (a few samples of this study predate the infection). Cell type and time point are not known.

This clonotype was recorded many times. The rearrangement links TRBV10-3 to TRBJ1-5; unclear D gene. V was clipped by 0 bases and J by 11 bases, with 14 bases between them. Germline V lookup: CDR1 ENHRY, CDR2 SYGVKD. The CDR3 is 14 residues long. DNA of the CDR3: TGTGCCATCAGTGAGTCTACGGCGACCAAGGCCCAGCATTTT. Translated: CAISESTATKAQHF.

This clonotype was counted many times. The rearrangement joins TRBV20-1 to TRBJ2-7, with 11 bases aligning to TRBD2. The CDR3 length is 14 residues. V gave up 3 bases and J gave up 3 bases; unmatched junction bases: 4. Per the germline V gene, CDR1 is DFQATT and CDR2 is SNEGSKA (reference sequence). The DNA for the CDR3 is TGCAGTGCTAGTAGTCTAGCGGGGGGCTACGAGCAGTACTTC. It codes for CSASSLAGGYEQYF.

This clonotype has more than one count but fewer than ten. The genes are TRBV25-1 and TRBJ2-5; 9 bases fit TRBD2. J lost 0 bases, V lost 1 base, and 3 bases had no gene match. Germline assignment: CDR1 MGHDK and CDR2 SYGVNS. The CDR3 loop spans 16 amino acids. The DNA of the CDR3 is TGTGCCAGCAGTGAATTCCCTAGCGGGGACCAAGAGACCCAGTACTTC. This sequence encodes CASSEFPSGDQETQYF.

This clonotype was seen many times. This sequence joins TRBV12-3 or TRBV12-4 and TRBJ2-2, with 7 nucleotides matching TRBD1. V gave up 7 bases and J gave up 0 bases; unmatched junction bases: 8. CDR3 length: 16 residues. CDR3: CASKVLGGANTGELFF. The CDR3 DNA reads TGTGCCAGCAAGGTGCTAGGGGGCGCGAACACCGGGGAGCTGTTTTTT.

V and J are TRBV19 and TRBJ2-2; D possibly matches TRBD1 or TRBD2 (5 bases each). The CDR3 is 14 residues long. CDR1 LNHDA and CDR2 SQIVND come from the germline V gene (reference sequence). V lost 5 bases, J lost 4 bases, and 11 bases lay in between. DNA for the CDR3: TGTGCCAGTAGTCTACAGGCGGGCACCGGGGAGCTGTTTTTT. Translating gives CASSLQAGTGELFF. The variable domain in full, completed from reference TRBV19 and TRBJ2-2, reads DGGITQSPKYLFRKEGQNVTLSCEQNLNHDAMYWYRQDPGQGLRLIYYSQIVNDFQKGDIAEGYSVSREKKESFPLTVTSAQKNPTAFYLCASSLQAGTGELFFGEGSRLTVL.

This clonotype was detected ten times or more. The V and J genes are TRBV5-1 and TRBJ2-3; 12 bases line up with TRBD1. With 4 bases clipped from V and 7 bases from J, the junction kept 7 bases outside the gene matches. CDR1 is SGHRS and CDR2 is YFSETQ in the germline V gene. This CDR3 contains 15 residues. CDR3: CASSRGTGGRNTQYF. In nucleotides, the CDR3 is TGCGCCAGCAGCAGAGGGACAGGGGGCAGGAATACGCAGTATTTT.

This clonotype has at least ten counts. CDR3 sequence: CASGLDRRGLRPRGELFF. CDR3 in DNA: TGTGCTAGTGGTTTAGATCGAAGAGGGCTTAGACCCCGCGGGGAGCTGTTTTTT. The chain is built from TRBV12-5 and TRBJ2-2; weak D call: TRBD2 (5 bases). Germline CDR1 reads LGHNT; CDR2 reads FRNRAP. The CDR3 extends over 18 amino acids. V lost 3 bases to trimming and J lost 7 bases, with 24 bases between them.

This clonotype was counted between two and nine times. J is TRBJ2-3 and V is TRBV7-9; 9 bases match TRBD2. Trimming removed 3 bases from V and 3 bases from J; junction bases left unmatched: 10. Germline-derived CDR1 and CDR2 are SEHNR and FQNEAQ (reference sequence). The CDR3 is made up of 17 amino acids. CDR3: CASSLGSSGSRTDTQYF. The CDR3 DNA reads TGTGCCAGCAGCTTGGGGAGTAGCGGGAGTAGGACAGATACGCAGTATTTT.

This clonotype was found many times. This rearrangement joins TRBV2 to TRBJ2-2, with TRBD2 matching over 8 bases. Trimming took 5 bases from V and 6 from J; bases not matched to a gene: 8. The CDR3 totals 15 residues. In germline, CDR1 is SNHLY, CDR2 FYNNEI. This CDR3 is CASSISGDSPGELFF. The CDR3 DNA reads TGTGCCAGCAGTATTAGCGGGGACTCTCCCGGGGAGCTGTTTTTT.

In its sample, this clonotype was seen many times. The rearrangement uses TRBV6-2 or TRBV6-3 and TRBJ2-3; no firm D call. The CDR3 consists of 14 residues. The germline CDR1 and CDR2 sequences are MNHEY and SVGEGT. Trimming stripped 0 bases from V and 0 bases from J, with 4 bases between. CDR3 in amino acids: CASSYSTSTDTQYF. CDR3 nucleotides: TGTGCCAGCAGTTACTCGACTAGCACAGATACGCAGTATTTT.

This clonotype was seen ten or more times. The V and J genes are TRBV7-2 and TRBJ1-6, with D uncertain. The CDR3 is 15 amino acids. Germline assignment: CDR1 SGHTA and CDR2 FQGNSA. Trimming shortened V by 5 bases and J by 8 bases, and 16 bases separated the two germline ends. Written as DNA, the CDR3 is TGTGCCAGCAGCCCCTACCAGGTCGGGGATTCACCCCTCCACTTT. It encodes CASSPYQVGDSPLHF.

There are many counts of this clonotype. The chain employs TRBV4-2 and TRBJ2-2, with a possible D match to TRBD2 (5 bases). V dropped 0 bases and J dropped 1 base, with 12 bases sitting between them. Per the germline V gene, CDR1 is LGHNA and CDR2 is YNFKEQ. CDR3 length: 17 amino acids. The CDR3 spells CASSQEVLGGNTGELFF. DNA for the CDR3: TGTGCCAGCAGCCAAGAAGTTTTAGGAGGGAACACCGGGGAGCTGTTTTTT.

This clonotype showed up many times. This chain links TRBV30 with TRBJ2-5, with TRBD2 identical over 8 bases. The CDR3 contains 13 residues. From germline, CDR1 is GTSNPN and CDR2 SVGIG (reference sequence). Germline trimming cut 1 base from V and 3 bases from J; bases unmatched to any gene: 1. The CDR3 DNA reads as TGTGCCTGGAGTGGGGGACTAGAAGAGACCCAGTACTTC. Its translation: CAWSGGLEETQYF.

This clonotype was seen at least ten times. V usage is TRBV7-2 and J usage is TRBJ2-2; D could derive from TRBD1 or TRBD2 (5 bases each). Germline CDR1 SGHTA, CDR2 FQGNSA. The CDR3 totals 14 residues. V lost 4 bases and J 4 bases, leaving 10 bases between the germline ends. The CDR3 region is CASSWDRFTGELFF. CDR3 sequence (DNA): TGTGCCAGCAGCTGGGACCGGTTCACCGGGGAGCTGTTTTTT.

This clonotype was counted many times. DNA for the CDR3: TGTGCCAGCATGCGAGAGAGAAACACCGGGGAGCTGTTTTTT. This sequence encodes CASMRERNTGELFF. V is TRBV18 and J is TRBJ2-2; D is unclear. Looked up from germline, CDR1 is KGHSH and CDR2 is LQKENI. The V end was cut by 8 bases, the J end by 2 bases, with 12 bases between. The CDR3 is 14 residues long.

There are many counts of this clonotype. V and J are TRBV5-1 and TRBJ1-1; D is possibly TRBD1 (5 bases). The germline gives CDR1 SGHRS, CDR2 YFSETQ. Trimming took off 4 bases at V and 8 bases at J, with 30 bases between the two ends. This CDR3 is built from 18 residues. CDR3 loop: CASSLTSSVGKGLAEAFF. CDR3 DNA: TGCGCCAGCAGCCTAACTAGTTCAGTGGGCAAGGGGCTGGCAGAAGCTTTCTTT.

This clonotype was seen many times. The rearrangement links TRBV7-8 to TRBJ2-3, with a possible D match to TRBD2 (5 bases). This CDR3 is built from 15 residues. Germline values: CDR1 SGHVS, CDR2 FQNEAQ. V was clipped by 3 bases and J by 5 bases, with 15 bases between them. This CDR3 reads CASSFPGLLEDTQYF. The CDR3 coding sequence is TGTGCCAGCAGCTTCCCTGGACTCCTAGAAGATACGCAGTATTTT. Full variable domain (remainder filled in from reference TRBV7-8 and TRBJ2-3): GAGVSQSPRYKVAKRGQDVALRCDPISGHVSLFWYQQALGQGPEFLTYFQNEAQLDKSGLPSDRFFAERPEGSVSTLKIQRTQQEDSAVYLCASSFPGLLEDTQYFGPGTRLTVL.

In this sample, this clonotype turned up many times. The genes are TRBV12-3 or TRBV12-4 and TRBJ1-1; no firm D call. The CDR3 is made up of 14 amino acids. Trimming shortened V by 6 bases and J by 5 bases, and 16 bases separated the two germline ends. The CDR3 region has the DNA TGTGCCAGCAGGACTTCAATGGAAGGAACTGAAGCTTTCTTT. Protein product: CASRTSMEGTEAFF.

Ten or more counts support this clonotype. The J gene is TRBJ2-3, the V gene TRBV11-2, with 8 positions matching TRBD1. The V segment lost 4 bases and the J segment 4 bases; nucleotides outside the gene matches: 1. The CDR3 extends over 13 amino acids. Looked up from germline, CDR1 is SGHAT and CDR2 is FQNNGV. In DNA form, the CDR3 reads TGTGCCAGCAGCTGGACAGGGCCAGATACGCAGTATTTT. This gives the protein CASSWTGPDTQYF.

This clonotype was recorded at least ten times. The V call is TRBV29-1, the J call TRBJ2-5; D is uncertain. The CDR3 runs to 13 residues. Germline-derived CDR1 and CDR2 are SQVTM and ANQGSEA. Trimming stripped 5 bases from V and 1 base from J, with 11 bases between. DNA of the CDR3: TGCAGCGTTCGTTCCTGGGGCCAAGAGACCCAGTACTTC. Protein: CSVRSWGQETQYF.

This clonotype appeared many times. The chain has TRBV7-3 and TRBJ2-2; D remains unclear. This CDR3 comprises 14 residues. Germline V gene sequence: CDR1 SGHTA, CDR2 FQGTGA. V gave up 2 bases and J gave up 6 bases, with 10 bases separating them. The CDR3 region has the DNA TGTGCCAGCAGCTTAGTCCCAGCAGCCGGGGAGCTGTTTTTT. Translated: CASSLVPAAGELFF. Drawing the rest from reference TRBV7-3 and TRBJ2-2, the complete variable domain is GAGVSQTPSNKVTEKGKYVELRCDPISGHTALYWYRQSLGQGPEFLIYFQGTGAADDSGLPNDRFFAVRPEGSVSTLKIQRTERGDSAVYLCASSLVPAAGELFFGEGSRLTVL.

At least ten counts were recorded for this clonotype. This chain links TRBV18 with TRBJ2-7; 9 nucleotides align to TRBD1. The CDR3 loop spans 14 amino acids. The germline CDR1 and CDR2 sequences are KGHSH and LQKENI. The V segment lost 5 bases and the J segment 3 bases; nucleotides outside the gene matches: 5. CDR3 loop: CASSSGTGSYEQYF. The CDR3 DNA is TGTGCCAGCTCATCCGGGACAGGGAGCTACGAGCAGTACTTC.

This clonotype was counted a few times. The chain combines TRBV21-1 with TRBJ1-5; the D segment call TRBD1 is taken from the table without a DNA check. TRBV21-1 corresponds to a pseudogene. CDR3 length: 17 residues. The CDR3 DNA reads TGTGCCAGCAGCAAAGTTTCCGAGGGAAGGGAAAATCAGCCCCAGCATTTT. This translates into CASSKVSEGRENQPQHF.

This clonotype was found many times. This rearrangement joins TRBV7-2 to TRBJ1-6, with TRBD1 identical over 7 bases. The CDR3 length is 14 residues. Germline V gives CDR1 SGHTA, CDR2 FQGNSA. Trimming removed 4 bases from V and 15 bases from J; junction bases left unmatched: 12. CDR3 sequence reads: CASSSDRVSWRLHF. The CDR3 DNA follows: TGTGCCAGCAGCTCAGACAGGGTATCTTGGCGCCTCCACTTT.

This clonotype was picked up many times. The CDR3 spells CASSLPSGSGELFF. In DNA, the CDR3 is TGTGCCAGCAGCTTACCATCAGGGTCCGGGGAGCTGTTTTTT. The chain uses TRBV7-2 and TRBJ2-2; D is possibly TRBD1 (5 bases). Deletions cut 2 bases from V and 6 bases from J, with 10 bases between. Germline lookup yields CDR1 SGHTA and CDR2 FQGNSA. The CDR3 is made up of 14 amino acids.